Listed below are T cell receptor beta chains from one sample, sequenced in a study of regulatory T cells in long-lasting Graves disease. From the multiplex PCR reads, TCRdb called clonotypes with MiXCR, one entry per CDR3 protein. This table has more than 450,000 distinct CDR3 sequences, about a sixth appearing once. These data were also reused for a study on T cells in Graves' hyperthyroidism and ophthalmopathy.

The sample consisted of peripheral blood mononuclear cells (PBMCs), taken at new diagnosis, from a patient treated with antithyroid drugs. These receptors were taken from a man in his forties with Graves disease. CDR3s include the opening cysteine and the closing phenylalanine or tryptophan. Fields, in order: clone size, J gene, V gene, D gene, CDR3 protein, CDR3 DNA. A D gene is named only where the DNA matches it firmly. A row's size may be missing; if present it is once, few, many or a size class.

- | TRBJ2-6 | TRBV27 | TRBD1 | CASSLRDRVSGANVLTF | TGTGCCAGCAGTTTAAGGGACAGGGTCTCTGGGGCCAACGTCCTGACTTTC
once | TRBJ2-5 | TRBV5-4 | - | CASSWPQEETQYF | TGTGCCAGCAGCTGGCCCCAAGAAGAGACCCAGTACTTC
- | TRBJ2-3 | TRBV24-1 | TRBD1 | CATSDRTGTTDTQYF | TGTGCCACCAGTGACCGGACAGGGACGACAGATACGCAGTATTTT
many | TRBJ2-1 | TRBV2 | - | CASSEGLYNEQFF | TGTGCCAGCAGTGAAGGACTCTACAATGAGCAGTTCTTC
- | TRBJ1-5 | TRBV6-2/TRBV6-3 | - | CASSFRGWNQPQHF | TGTGCCAGCAGTTTTCGGGGTTGGAATCAGCCCCAGCATTTT
- | TRBJ2-4 | TRBV19 | - | CASSEVGRLAKNIQYF | TGTGCCAGTAGTGAGGTGGGAAGGTTGGCCAAAAACATTCAGTACTTC
- | TRBJ2-2 | TRBV12-3/TRBV12-4 | - | CASSFGGVVSGELFF | TGTGCCAGCAGTTTTGGGGGAGTAGTATCCGGGGAGCTGTTTTTT
- | TRBJ2-6 | TRBV18 | - | CASSDYRASGANVLTF | TGTGCCAGCTCGGACTACAGGGCGTCTGGGGCCAACGTCCTGACTTTC
many | TRBJ2-1 | TRBV28 | TRBD2 | CASSSGLVNEQFF | TGCGCCAGCAGCTCGGGACTAGTGAATGAGCAGTTCTTC
many | TRBJ2-2 | TRBV20-1 | - | CSARIAGSTGELFF | TGCAGTGCTAGGATTGCGGGGAGCACCGGGGAGCTGTTTTTT
- | TRBJ1-2 | TRBV4-2 | TRBD1 | CASSQESRGYGYTF | TGTGCCAGCAGCCAAGAGTCCAGGGGGTATGGCTACACCTTC
many | TRBJ2-5 | TRBV7-2 | - | CASSPGRHQETQYF | TGTGCCAGCAGCCCAGGGAGGCATCAAGAGACCCAGTACTTC
- | TRBJ2-6 | TRBV19 | - | CASTRGAAGANVLTF | TGTGCCAGTACACGGGGGGCAGCTGGGGCCAACGTCCTGACTTTC
- | TRBJ2-3 | TRBV15 | - | CATTQRRSESTDTQYF | TGTGCCACCACCCAGCGCCGAAGCGAGAGCACAGATACGCAGTATTTT
- | TRBJ1-4 | TRBV5-6 | TRBD1 | CASSTPGQGTEKLFF | TGTGCCAGCAGCACTCCGGGACAGGGAACTGAAAAACTGTTTTTT
few | TRBJ2-4 | TRBV6-1 | TRBD2 | CASSGGLAGNIQYF | TGTGCCAGCAGTGGGGGACTAGCAGGGAACATTCAGTACTTC
many | TRBJ2-1 | TRBV28 | - | CASRRTVTYNEQFF | TGTGCCAGCAGGAGGACAGTGACCTACAATGAGCAGTTCTTC
many | TRBJ1-4 | TRBV20-1 | TRBD1 | CSATDRGFTNEKLFF | TGCAGTGCCACGGACAGGGGTTTTACTAATGAAAAACTGTTTTTT
many | TRBJ1-1 | TRBV28 | - | CASSGGGRHMNTEAFF | TGTGCCAGCAGTGGGGGTGGCAGGCACATGAACACTGAAGCTTTCTTT
few | TRBJ1-5 | TRBV19 | TRBD1 | CASSATGTGLGQPQHF | TGTGCCAGTAGTGCCACCGGGACAGGGCTGGGTCAGCCCCAGCATTTT
many | TRBJ2-3 | TRBV29-1 | - | CSVDLGQNTDTQYF | TGCAGCGTTGATCTAGGACAAAACACAGATACGCAGTATTTT
many | TRBJ2-1 | TRBV2 | - | CASSEASGLYNEQFF | TGTGCCAGCAGTGAAGCTAGCGGACTATACAATGAGCAGTTCTTC
many | TRBJ2-3 | TRBV28 | TRBD2 | CASSPRGRGGTQYF | TGTGCCAGCAGTCCCCGCGGGAGGGGAGGTACGCAGTATTTT
few | TRBJ1-1 | TRBV29-1 | - | CSVDQGSEAFF | TGCAGCGTTGATCAGGGCTCTGAAGCTTTCTTT
- | TRBJ2-6 | TRBV4-1 | - | CASSQDKLRSGANVLTF | TGCGCCAGCAGCCAAGATAAACTCCGCTCTGGGGCCAACGTCCTGACTTTC
few | TRBJ2-4 | TRBV30 | TRBD1 | CACRQGKNIQYF | TGTGCCTGCCGACAGGGGAAAAACATTCAGTACTTC
- | TRBJ2-2 | TRBV20-1 | - | CSASHTGSSGTGELFF | TGCAGTGCTAGTCACACAGGAAGTTCGGGCACCGGGGAGCTGTTTTTT
many | TRBJ2-7 | TRBV10-3 | TRBD1 | CAISERAGGTYEQYF | TGTGCCATCAGTGAGCGAGCAGGGGGTACGTACGAGCAGTACTTC
- | TRBJ1-2 | TRBV2 | TRBD1 | CASRDRDRYGYTF | TGTGCCAGCAGAGACAGGGACCGCTATGGCTACACCTTC
- | TRBJ1-5 | TRBV6-2/TRBV6-3 | TRBD1 | CAGSYTGGGNQPQHF | TGTGCCGGCAGTTATACAGGGGGCGGCAATCAGCCCCAGCATTTT
many | TRBJ2-3 | TRBV4-2 | TRBD1 | CASSQDRGGSDTQYF | TGTGCCAGCAGCCAAGATAGAGGGGGCTCAGATACGCAGTATTTT
few | TRBJ1-1 | TRBV7-9 | - | CASSSNSPGPMNTEAFF | TGTGCCAGCAGCTCCAATTCTCCGGGACCGATGAACACTGAAGCTTTCTTT